This TCR beta chain originates from a study of blood T cells in healthy people across ages. Study-wide points: Strong correlation was found linking TCR beta diversity to naive T cell percentage.

This clonotype was detected only a few times. Its specificity is unknown. Through a sample-barcoded 5' primer and a J-beta primer mix, a second PCR was run for roughly 7 to 11 cycles. Using its own MiXCR run on the 5' RACE reads, TCRdb lists one record per CDR3 protein. The sample shows 1.8 million or so distinct CDR3 sequences, approximately 39% of them seen only once. Each sample provided at least 6 micrograms of extracted total RNA. CDR1 is MNHEY, CDR2 SVGEGT, per germline. CDR3 length: 15 amino acids. Input material: blood. The chain links TRBV6-2 or TRBV6-3 to TRBJ2-5; perhaps TRBD1 as D (6 bases). TRBJ2-7 matches the DNA end more closely, so the J call is doubtful. The clonotype comes from a human donor in good health. This CDR3 reads CASSYTNTGYDEQYF. In nucleotides, the CDR3 is TGTGCCAGCAGTTACACGAATACAGGGTACGACGAGCAGTACTTC.